The clone carrying this TCR beta chain was found many times. Its specificity is unknown. This sample was included in a study of T-cell reconstitution after alpha-beta-depleted transplantation in children. General study findings and limits: T-cell counts and diversity at one year following transplant were attributed mainly to newly produced T cells. Reportedly, alpha-beta T cells present about two months post-transplant originated from several hundred expanded clones of graft origin. Diversity of TCRbeta at day 60 was high in some patients, arising from surviving recipient T cells and thymic progenitors.

The CDR3 is made up of 17 amino acids. Per germline, CDR1 ENHRY and CDR2 SYGVKD. V was clipped by 0 bases and J by 3 bases; unmatched bases: 4. Unique molecular identifiers were built into the TCRbeta library. TCRdb re-analysed the PCR reads in MiXCR, keeping a single row per CDR3 protein. The sample shows 700,000 to 850,000 distinct CDR3 sequences, 15% to 20% of them seen only once. The sample was PBMCs, mostly from graft donor cells, taken 360 days after TCRalphabeta/CD19-depleted stem cell transplant. The sequence was collected from a male patient younger than 18 who had a stem cell transplant for acute lymphoblastic leukemia, so the T cells may come from the graft donor. The genes are TRBV10-3 and TRBJ2-3; TRBD2 agrees at 12 bases. The CDR3 region has the DNA TGTGCCATCAGTGAGTCACGACTAGCGGGAGCAACAGATACGCAGTATTTT. Translation gives CAISESRLAGATDTQYF.